The clone carrying this TCR beta chain was found many times. There are 15 residues in the CDR3. The V and J ends lost 6 bases and 2 bases, in that order; junction bases with no gene match: 8. Germline assignment: CDR1 DFQATT and CDR2 SNEGSKA (reference sequence). Amplification of TCR beta CDR3 regions was performed using RNA transcripts as template. A first-round RT-PCR of the TCR CDR3 used the HTBI primer set. TCRdb re-analysed the multiplex PCR reads in MiXCR, keeping a single row per CDR3 protein. The table has roughly 420,000 distinct CDR3 sequences, more than 15% seen once. These data originate in a study of T cells in Graves' hyperthyroidism and ophthalmopathy. As for the study in general: Peripheral blood was collected at initial diagnosis, before any treatment.

Fresh peripheral blood, roughly 9.6 ml, was the source of the PBMCs. Sequenced: blood. The rearrangement links TRBV20-1 to TRBJ2-5; 11 bases are shared with TRBD2. This receptor was obtained from a woman aged 18 to 35 with Graves' hyperthyroidism. CDR3 amino acids: CSAKGTSGLQETQYF. CDR3 nucleotides: TGCAGTGCGAAGGGGACTAGCGGATTACAAGAGACCCAGTACTTC.